This T cell receptor beta chain was documented in a study of T cell changes during pregnancy in multiple sclerosis. Measured with immunoSEQ multiplex PCR; TCRdb has only the in-frame clones, and not every one. This sample has around 59,000 clones, with roughly 90% found just once. This CDR3 has 15 residues. V shed 1 base and J 5 bases; nucleotides not matched to a gene: 4. Germline V gene data show CDR1 as SEHNR and CDR2 as FQNEAQ (reference sequence). This material consisted of peripheral blood, taken in the third trimester of pregnancy. The gene calls are TRBV7-9 and TRBJ2-3, with 9 bases matching TRBD1. This TCR derives from a female donor in good health, enrolled as a control in a pregnancy study. The CDR3 reads CASSLGDRVKDTQYF. As DNA, the CDR3 is TGTGCCAGCAGCTTAGGGGACAGGGTGAAAGATACGCAGTATTTT.